This T cell receptor (beta chain) was identified in a study of blood T cell repertoires in COVID-19. Study at large: Sites across the United States, Italy and Spain contributed samples from acute and convalescent COVID-19.

The germline V gene has CDR1 MNHEY and CDR2 SMNVEV (reference sequence). CDR3 size: 14 residues. The germline V and J ends were trimmed by 6 bases and 1 base, with 10 bases remaining between them. Only in-frame clones appear in the TCRdb table, and some are missing; sequencing was by immunoSEQ multiplex PCR. The table records about 48,000 clones, 70% to 90% of them present only once. This sequence was found in a woman older than 75 with COVID-19, enrolled during active disease. The chain links TRBV27 to TRBJ1-3; TRBD1 might be the D (6 bases). The sequenced material came from peripheral blood. CDR3 in amino acids: CASRLRGSGNTIYF. As DNA, the CDR3 is TGTGCCAGCAGGCTAAGGGGGTCTGGAAACACCATATATTTT.